This record covers a single T cell receptor beta chain. This sample was taken from a study of CD8 T cells in Susac syndrome. The CDR3 contains 9 residues. V gave up 10 bases and J gave up 7 bases, with 5 bases separating them. Germline-derived CDR1 and CDR2 are SGHTA and FQGNSA. It was with random hexamers that 0.5 to 1 ug RNA was reverse transcribed. Amplification of the TCR beta CDR3 was carried out by immunoSEQ multiplex PCR, which spanned a total of 54 Vbeta and 13 Jbeta segments. MiXCR, applied by TCRdb to the immunoSEQ multiplex PCR reads, yields one record per CDR3 protein. This sample carries roughly 200,000 distinct CDR3 sequences, 90% to 95% of them seen once, and the ten largest clones take about 0.15%. Sequencing of TCR beta, carried out with a high-throughput approach, was applied to CD8+ and CD4+ T cells from the blood. The study used treatment-naive patients who had stable or active relapsing-remitting disease as multiple sclerosis controls. FACS enriched CD8+ TEMRA cells, while bulk CD8+ and CD4+ were negatively isolated.

This clonotype was sampled from a human donor with multiple sclerosis. This chain joins TRBV7-2 and TRBJ2-1; D gene ambiguous. The sample comprised CD8+ T cells from PBMCs. The CDR3 loop is CATLNEQFF. The CDR3 DNA is TGTGCCACCCTTAATGAGCAGTTCTTC.